This T cell receptor beta chain was sequenced for a study of PD-L1 blockade in urothelial cancer. Study details: Patients' atezolizumab regimen, 1,200 mg intravenously every 3 weeks, began in the mid-2010s. Analysis of the blood was performed 3 weeks (second dose) and 6 weeks after treatment start.

The V gene's germline CDR1 is SGHRS and CDR2 YFSETQ. This CDR3 spans 17 amino acids. V dropped 4 bases and J dropped 5; count of bases not matched to a gene: 14. Time point described: peripheral blood 6 weeks after treatment start. Patients were diagnosed with urothelial carcinoma, either locally advanced or metastatic. Sample contribution per patient ranged from 1 to 8, covering pretreatment and on-treatment. Sequenced by immunoSEQ multiplex PCR; TCRdb stores in-frame clones only, minus some. Of some 41,000 clones listed, roughly four fifths are singletons. This chain connects TRBV5-1 to TRBJ2-5; the match to TRBD2 covers 10 bases. This TCR was sampled from a man in his 60s with urothelial cancer. Here the sequenced sample was PBMCs, taken around atezolizumab (anti-PD-L1) treatment. CDR3 amino acids: CASSGLSGGAVKETQYF. In nucleotides, the CDR3 is TGCGCCAGCAGCGGATTAAGCGGGGGGGCCGTCAAGGAGACCCAGTACTTC. The full variable domain, completed using reference TRBV5-1 and TRBJ2-5, is KAGVTQTPRYLIKTRGQQVTLSCSPISGHRSVSWYQQTPGQGLQFLFEYFSETQRNKGNFPGRFSGRQFSNSRSEMNVSTLELGDSALYLCASSGLSGGAVKETQYFGPGTRLLVL.